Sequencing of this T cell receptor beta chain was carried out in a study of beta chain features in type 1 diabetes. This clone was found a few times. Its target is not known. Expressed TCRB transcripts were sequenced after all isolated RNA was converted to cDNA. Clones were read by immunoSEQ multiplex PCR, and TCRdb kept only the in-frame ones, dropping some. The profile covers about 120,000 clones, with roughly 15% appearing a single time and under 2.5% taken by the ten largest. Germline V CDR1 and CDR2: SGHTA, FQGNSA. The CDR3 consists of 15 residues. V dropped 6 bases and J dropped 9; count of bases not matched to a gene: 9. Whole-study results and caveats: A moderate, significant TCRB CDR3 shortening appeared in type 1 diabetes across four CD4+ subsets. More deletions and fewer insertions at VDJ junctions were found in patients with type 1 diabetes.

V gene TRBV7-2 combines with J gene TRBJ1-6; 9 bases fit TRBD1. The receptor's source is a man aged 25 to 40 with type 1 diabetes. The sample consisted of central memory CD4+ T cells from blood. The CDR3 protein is CASSLGQGSGSPLHF. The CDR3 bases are TGTGCCAGCAGTTTGGGACAGGGATCGGGTTCACCCCTCCACTTT.